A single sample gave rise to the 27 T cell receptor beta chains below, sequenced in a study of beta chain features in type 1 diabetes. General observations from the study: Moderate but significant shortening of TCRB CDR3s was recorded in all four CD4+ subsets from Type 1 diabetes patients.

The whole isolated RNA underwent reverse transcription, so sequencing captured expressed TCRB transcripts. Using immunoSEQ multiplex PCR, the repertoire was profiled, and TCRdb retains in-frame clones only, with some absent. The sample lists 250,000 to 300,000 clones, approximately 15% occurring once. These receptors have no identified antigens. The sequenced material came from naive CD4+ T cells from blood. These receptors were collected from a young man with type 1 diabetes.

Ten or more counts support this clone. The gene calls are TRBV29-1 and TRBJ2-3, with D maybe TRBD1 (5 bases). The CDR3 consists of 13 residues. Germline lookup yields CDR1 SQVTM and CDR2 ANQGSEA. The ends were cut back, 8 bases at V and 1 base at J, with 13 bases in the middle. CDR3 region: CSLNGRGTDTQYF. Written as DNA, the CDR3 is TGCAGCCTGAACGGCAGGGGCACAGATACGCAGTATTTT.

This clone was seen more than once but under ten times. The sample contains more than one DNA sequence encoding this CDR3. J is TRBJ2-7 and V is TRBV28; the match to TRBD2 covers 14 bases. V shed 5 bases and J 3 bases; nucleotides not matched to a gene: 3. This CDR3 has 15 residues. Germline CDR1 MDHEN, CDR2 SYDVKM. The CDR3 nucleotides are TGTGCCAGCAGTCCGGGGACTAGCGGGAGCTACGAGCAGTACTTC. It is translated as CASSPGTSGSYEQYF.

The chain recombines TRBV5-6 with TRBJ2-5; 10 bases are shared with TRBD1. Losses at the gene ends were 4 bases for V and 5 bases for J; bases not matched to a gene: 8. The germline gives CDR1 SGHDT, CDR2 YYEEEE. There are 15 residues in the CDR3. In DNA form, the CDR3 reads TGTGCCAGCAGCCCCGGGACAGGGGCCTTGGAGACCCAGTACTTC. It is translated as CASSPGTGALETQYF.

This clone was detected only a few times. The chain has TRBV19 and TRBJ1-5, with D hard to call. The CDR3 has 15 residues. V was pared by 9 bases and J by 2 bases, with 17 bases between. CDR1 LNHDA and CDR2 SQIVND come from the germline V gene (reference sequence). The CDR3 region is CASSISQVRNQPQHF. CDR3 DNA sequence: TGTGCCAGCTCGATATCTCAGGTGCGCAATCAGCCCCAGCATTTT.

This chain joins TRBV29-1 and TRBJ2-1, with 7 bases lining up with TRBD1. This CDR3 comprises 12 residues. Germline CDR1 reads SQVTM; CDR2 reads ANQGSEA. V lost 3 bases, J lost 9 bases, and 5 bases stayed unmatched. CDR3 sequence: CSVEGAGGEQFF. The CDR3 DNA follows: TGCAGCGTTGAGGGGGCAGGGGGTGAGCAGTTCTTC.

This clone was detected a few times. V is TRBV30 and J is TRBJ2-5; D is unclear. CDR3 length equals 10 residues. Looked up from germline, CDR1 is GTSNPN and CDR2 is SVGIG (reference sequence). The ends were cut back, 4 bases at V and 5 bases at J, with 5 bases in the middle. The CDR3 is CAWNWETQYF. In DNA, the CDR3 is TGTGCCTGGAACTGGGAGACCCAGTACTTC.

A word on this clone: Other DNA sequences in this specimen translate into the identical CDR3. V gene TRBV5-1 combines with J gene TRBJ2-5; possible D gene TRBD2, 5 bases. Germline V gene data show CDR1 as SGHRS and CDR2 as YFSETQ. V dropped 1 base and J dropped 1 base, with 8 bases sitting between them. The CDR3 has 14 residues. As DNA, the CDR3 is TGCGCCAGCAGCTTGTCGAGCGGCCAAGAGACCCAGTACTTC. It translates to CASSLSSGQETQYF.

The CDR3, as DNA: TGCAGCGTTGATGTTGGTTGGACAGGAGGAACCGGGGAGCTGTTTTTT. Translation: CSVDVGWTGGTGELFF. The J gene is TRBJ2-2, the V gene TRBV29-1; TRBD1 matches 7 bases. The CDR3 totals 16 residues. Trimming at V came to 3 bases and at J to 5 bases, leaving 12 bases not matched to a gene. Germline V gene lookup returns CDR1 SQVTM and CDR2 ANQGSEA.

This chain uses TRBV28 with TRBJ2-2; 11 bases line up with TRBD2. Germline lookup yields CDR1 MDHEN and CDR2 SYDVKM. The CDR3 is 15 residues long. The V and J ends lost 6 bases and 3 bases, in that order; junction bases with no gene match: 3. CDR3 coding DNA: TGTGCCAGCAGGGGACTAGCGGTATACACCGGGGAGCTGTTTTTT. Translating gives CASRGLAVYTGELFF.

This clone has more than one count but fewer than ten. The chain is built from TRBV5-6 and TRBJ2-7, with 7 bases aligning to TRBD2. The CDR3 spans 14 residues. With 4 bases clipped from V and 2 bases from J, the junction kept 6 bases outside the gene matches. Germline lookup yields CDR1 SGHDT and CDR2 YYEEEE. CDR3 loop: CASSLSGTPYEQYF. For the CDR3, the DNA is TGTGCCAGCAGCCTCAGCGGGACGCCCTACGAGCAGTACTTC. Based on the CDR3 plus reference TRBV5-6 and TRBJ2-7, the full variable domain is DAGVTQSPTHLIKTRGQQVTLRCSPKSGHDTVSWYQQALGQGPQFIFQYYEEEERQRGNFPDRFSGHQFPNYSSELNVNALLLGDSALYLCASSLSGTPYEQYFGPGTRLTVT.

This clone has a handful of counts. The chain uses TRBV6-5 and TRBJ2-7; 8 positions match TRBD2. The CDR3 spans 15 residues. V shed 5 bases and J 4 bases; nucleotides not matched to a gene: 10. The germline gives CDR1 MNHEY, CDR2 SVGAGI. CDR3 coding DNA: TGTGCCAGCAGTCACCGTACCAGCGGGAGTTACGAGCAGTACTTC. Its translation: CASSHRTSGSYEQYF.

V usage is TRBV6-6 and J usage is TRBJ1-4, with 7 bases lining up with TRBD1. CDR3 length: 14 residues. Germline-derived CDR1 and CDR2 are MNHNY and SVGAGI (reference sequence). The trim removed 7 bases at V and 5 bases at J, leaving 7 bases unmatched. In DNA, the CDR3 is TGTGCCAGCACTAGGGGACAGTTGAATGAAAAACTGTTTTTT. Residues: CASTRGQLNEKLFF.

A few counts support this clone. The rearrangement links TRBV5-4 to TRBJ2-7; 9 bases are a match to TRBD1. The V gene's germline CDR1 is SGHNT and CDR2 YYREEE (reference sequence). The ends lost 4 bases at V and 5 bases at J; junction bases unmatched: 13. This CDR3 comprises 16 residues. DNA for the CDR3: TGTGCCAGCAGCGATGCTTCCGGGACAGGGAGCCACGAGCAGTACTTC. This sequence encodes CASSDASGTGSHEQYF.

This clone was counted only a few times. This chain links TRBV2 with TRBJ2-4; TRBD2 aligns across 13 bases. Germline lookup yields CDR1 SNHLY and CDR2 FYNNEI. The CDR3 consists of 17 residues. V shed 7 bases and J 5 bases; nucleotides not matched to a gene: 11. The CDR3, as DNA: TGTGCCAGCAATCGACCGGGACTAGCGGGACCAGAAAACATTCAGTACTTC. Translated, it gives CASNRPGLAGPENIQYF.

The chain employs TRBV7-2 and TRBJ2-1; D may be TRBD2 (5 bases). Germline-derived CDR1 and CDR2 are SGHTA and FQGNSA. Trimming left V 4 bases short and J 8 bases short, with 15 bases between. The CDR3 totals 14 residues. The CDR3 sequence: CASSSAPEAHEQFF. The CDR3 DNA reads TGTGCCAGCAGCTCCGCCCCGGAGGCCCATGAGCAGTTCTTC. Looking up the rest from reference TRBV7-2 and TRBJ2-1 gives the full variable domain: GAGVSQSPSNKVTEKGKDVELRCDPISGHTALYWYRQSLGQGLEFLIYFQGNSAPDKSGLPSDRFSAERTGGSVSTLTIQRTQQEDSAVYLCASSSAPEAHEQFFGPGTRLTVL.

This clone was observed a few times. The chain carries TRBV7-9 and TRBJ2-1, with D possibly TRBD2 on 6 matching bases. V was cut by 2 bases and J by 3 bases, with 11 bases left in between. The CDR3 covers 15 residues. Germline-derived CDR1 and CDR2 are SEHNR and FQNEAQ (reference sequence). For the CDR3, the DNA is TGTGCCAGCAGCTTACTCGGAGGGTACTACAATGAGCAGTTCTTC. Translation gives CASSLLGGYYNEQFF.

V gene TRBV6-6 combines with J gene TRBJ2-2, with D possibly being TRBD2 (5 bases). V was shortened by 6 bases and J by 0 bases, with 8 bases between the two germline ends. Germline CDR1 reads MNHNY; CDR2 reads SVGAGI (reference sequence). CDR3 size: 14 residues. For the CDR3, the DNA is TGTGCCAGCAGAGCGGCCACGAACACCGGGGAGCTGTTTTTT. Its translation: CASRAATNTGELFF.

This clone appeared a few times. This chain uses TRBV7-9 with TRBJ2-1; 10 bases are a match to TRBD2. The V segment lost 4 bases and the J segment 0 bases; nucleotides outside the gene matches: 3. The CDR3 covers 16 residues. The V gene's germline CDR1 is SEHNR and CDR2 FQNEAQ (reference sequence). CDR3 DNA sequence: TGTGCCAGCAGCTCAATAGCGGGAGGCTCCTACAATGAGCAGTTCTTC. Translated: CASSSIAGGSYNEQFF.

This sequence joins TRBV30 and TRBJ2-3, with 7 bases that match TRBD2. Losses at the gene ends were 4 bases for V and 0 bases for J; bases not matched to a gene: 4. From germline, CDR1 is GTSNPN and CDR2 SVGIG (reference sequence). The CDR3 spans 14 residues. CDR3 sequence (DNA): TGTGCCTGGATGGTGGGAGGGAGCACAGATACGCAGTATTTT. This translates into CAWMVGGSTDTQYF.

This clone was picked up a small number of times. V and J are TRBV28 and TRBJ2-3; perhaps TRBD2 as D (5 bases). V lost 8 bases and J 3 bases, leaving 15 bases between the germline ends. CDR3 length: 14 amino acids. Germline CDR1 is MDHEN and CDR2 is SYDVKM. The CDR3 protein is CASEIPGGTDTQYF. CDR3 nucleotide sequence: TGTGCCAGCGAGATCCCCGGAGGTACAGATACGCAGTATTTT.

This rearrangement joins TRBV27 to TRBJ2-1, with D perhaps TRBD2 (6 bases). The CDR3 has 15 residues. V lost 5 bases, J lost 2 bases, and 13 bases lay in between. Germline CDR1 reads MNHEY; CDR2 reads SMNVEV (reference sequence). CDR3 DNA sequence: TGTGCCAGCAGTCTCCGATGGGGGGCCTACAATGAGCAGTTCTTC. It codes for CASSLRWGAYNEQFF.

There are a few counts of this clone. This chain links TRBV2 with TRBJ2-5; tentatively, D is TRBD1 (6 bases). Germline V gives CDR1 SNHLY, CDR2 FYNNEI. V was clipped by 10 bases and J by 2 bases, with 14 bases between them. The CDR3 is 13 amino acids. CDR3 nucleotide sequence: TGTGCCACCGGCGGACAGCCACAAGAGACCCAGTACTTC. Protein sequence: CATGGQPQETQYF. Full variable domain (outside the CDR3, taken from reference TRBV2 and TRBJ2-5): EPEVTQTPSHQVTQMGQEVILRCVPISNHLYFYWYRQILGQKVEFLVSFYNNEISEKSEIFDDQFSVERPDGSNFTLKIRSTKLEDSAMYFCATGGQPQETQYFGPGTRLLVL.

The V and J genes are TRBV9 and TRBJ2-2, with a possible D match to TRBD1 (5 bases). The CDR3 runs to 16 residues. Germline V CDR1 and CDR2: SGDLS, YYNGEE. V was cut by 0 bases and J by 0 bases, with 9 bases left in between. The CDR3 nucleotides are TGTGCCAGCAGCGTAGTAGTCAGGGCGAACACCGGGGAGCTGTTTTTT. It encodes CASSVVVRANTGELFF.

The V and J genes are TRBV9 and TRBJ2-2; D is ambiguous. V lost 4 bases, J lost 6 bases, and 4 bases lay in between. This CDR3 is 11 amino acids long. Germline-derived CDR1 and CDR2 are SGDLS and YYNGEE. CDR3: CASSSAGELFF. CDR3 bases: TGTGCCAGCAGCTCAGCCGGGGAGCTGTTTTTT.

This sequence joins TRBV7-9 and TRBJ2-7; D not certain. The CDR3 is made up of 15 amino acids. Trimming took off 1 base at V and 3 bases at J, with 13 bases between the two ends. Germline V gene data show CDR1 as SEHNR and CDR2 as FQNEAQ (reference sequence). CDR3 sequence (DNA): TGTGCCAGCAGCTTAGGCGGCAGAATTAACTACGAGCAGTACTTC. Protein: CASSLGGRINYEQYF.

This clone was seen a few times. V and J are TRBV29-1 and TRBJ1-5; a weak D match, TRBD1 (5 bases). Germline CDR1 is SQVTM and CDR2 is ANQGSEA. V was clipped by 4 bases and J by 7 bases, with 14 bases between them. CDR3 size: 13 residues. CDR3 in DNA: TGCAGCGTTGGGGAGGACGGGGACCAGCCCCAGCATTTT. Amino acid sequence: CSVGEDGDQPQHF.

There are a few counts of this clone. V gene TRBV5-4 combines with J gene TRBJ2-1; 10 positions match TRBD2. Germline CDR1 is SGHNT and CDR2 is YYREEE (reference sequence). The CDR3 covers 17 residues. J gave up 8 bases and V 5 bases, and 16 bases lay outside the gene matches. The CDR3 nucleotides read TGTGCCAGCAGTCCCGAACCCTCTAGCGGGAGAGTAGATGAGCAGTTCTTC. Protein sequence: CASSPEPSSGRVDEQFF.